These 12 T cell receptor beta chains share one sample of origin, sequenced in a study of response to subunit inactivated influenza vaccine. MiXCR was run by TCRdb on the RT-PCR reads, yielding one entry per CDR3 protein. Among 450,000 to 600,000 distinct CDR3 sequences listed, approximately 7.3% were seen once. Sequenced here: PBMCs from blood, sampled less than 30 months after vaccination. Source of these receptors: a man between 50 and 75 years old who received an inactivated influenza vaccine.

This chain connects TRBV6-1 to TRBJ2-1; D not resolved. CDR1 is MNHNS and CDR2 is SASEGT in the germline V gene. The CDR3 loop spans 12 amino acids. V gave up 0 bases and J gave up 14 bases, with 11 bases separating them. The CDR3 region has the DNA TGTGCCAGCAGTGAAGCGGGGTATGGAAAGTTCTTC. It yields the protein CASSEAGYGKFF.

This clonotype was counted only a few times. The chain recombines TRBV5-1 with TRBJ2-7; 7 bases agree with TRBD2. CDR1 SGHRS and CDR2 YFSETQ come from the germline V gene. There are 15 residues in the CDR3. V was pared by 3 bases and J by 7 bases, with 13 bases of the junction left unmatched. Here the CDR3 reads CASSSQRGPGEEQYF. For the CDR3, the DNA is TGCGCCAGCAGCTCACAGCGGGGCCCGGGGGAAGAGCAGTACTTC. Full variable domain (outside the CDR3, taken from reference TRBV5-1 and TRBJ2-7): KAGVTQTPRYLIKTRGQQVTLSCSPISGHRSVSWYQQTPGQGLQFLFEYFSETQRNKGNFPGRFSGRQFSNSRSEMNVSTLELGDSALYLCASSSQRGPGEEQYFGPGTRLTVT.

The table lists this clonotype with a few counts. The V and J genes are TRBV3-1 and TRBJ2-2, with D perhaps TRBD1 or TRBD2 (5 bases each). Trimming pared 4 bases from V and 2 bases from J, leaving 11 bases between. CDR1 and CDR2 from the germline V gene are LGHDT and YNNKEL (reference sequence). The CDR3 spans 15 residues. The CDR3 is CASSLRDPNTGELFF. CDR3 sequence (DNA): TGTGCCAGCAGCCTCCGGGACCCAAACACCGGGGAGCTGTTTTTT. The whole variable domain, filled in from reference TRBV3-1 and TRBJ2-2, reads DTAVSQTPKYLVTQMGNDKSIKCEQNLGHDTMYWYKQDSKKFLKIMFSYNNKELIINETVPNRFSPKSPDKAHLNLHINSLELGDSAVYFCASSLRDPNTGELFFGEGSRLTVL.

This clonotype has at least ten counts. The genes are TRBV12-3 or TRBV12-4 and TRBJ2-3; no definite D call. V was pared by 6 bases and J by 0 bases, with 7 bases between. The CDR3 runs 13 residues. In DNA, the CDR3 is TGTGCCAGCAGCCTGCTAAGCACAGATACGCAGTATTTT. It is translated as CASSLLSTDTQYF.

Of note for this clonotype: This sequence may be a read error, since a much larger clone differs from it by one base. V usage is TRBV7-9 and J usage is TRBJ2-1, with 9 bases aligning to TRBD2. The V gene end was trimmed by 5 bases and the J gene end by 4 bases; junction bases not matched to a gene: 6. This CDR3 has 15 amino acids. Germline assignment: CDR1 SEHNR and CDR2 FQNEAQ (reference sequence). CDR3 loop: CASSRELAGYNEQFF. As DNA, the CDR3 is TGTGCCAGCAGCCGAGAACTAGCGGGTTACAATGAGCAGTTCTTC.

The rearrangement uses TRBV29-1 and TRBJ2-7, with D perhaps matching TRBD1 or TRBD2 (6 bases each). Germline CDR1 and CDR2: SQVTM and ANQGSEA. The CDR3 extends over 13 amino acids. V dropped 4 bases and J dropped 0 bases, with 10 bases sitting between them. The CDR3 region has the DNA TGCAGCGTTGCCAGGGGAGGCTCCTACGAGCAGTACTTC. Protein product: CSVARGGSYEQYF.

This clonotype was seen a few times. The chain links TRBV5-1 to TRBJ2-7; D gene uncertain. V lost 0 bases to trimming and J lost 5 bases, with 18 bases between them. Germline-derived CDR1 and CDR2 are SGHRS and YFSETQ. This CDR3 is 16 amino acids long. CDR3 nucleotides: TGCGCCAGCAGCTTGGCCGTCTCTTCAGCCCCAGACGAGCAGTACTTC. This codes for CASSLAVSSAPDEQYF.

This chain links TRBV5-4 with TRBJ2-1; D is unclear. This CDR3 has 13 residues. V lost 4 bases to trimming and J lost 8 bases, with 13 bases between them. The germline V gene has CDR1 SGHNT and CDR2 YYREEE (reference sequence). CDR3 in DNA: TGTGCCAGCAGCCCGGAGTGGGCCGATGAGCAGTTCTTC. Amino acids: CASSPEWADEQFF.

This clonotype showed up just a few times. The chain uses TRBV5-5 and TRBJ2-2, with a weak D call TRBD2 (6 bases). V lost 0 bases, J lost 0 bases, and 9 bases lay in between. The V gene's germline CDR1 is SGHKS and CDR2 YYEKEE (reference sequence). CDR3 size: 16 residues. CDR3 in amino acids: CASSLGVAANTGELFF. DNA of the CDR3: TGTGCCAGCAGCTTGGGGGTAGCGGCGAACACCGGGGAGCTGTTTTTT.

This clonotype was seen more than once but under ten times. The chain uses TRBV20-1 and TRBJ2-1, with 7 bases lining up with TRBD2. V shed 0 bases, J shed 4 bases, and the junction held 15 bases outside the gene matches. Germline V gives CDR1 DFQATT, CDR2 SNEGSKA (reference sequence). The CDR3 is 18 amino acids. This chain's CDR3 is CSARDRGGSSGFYNEQFF. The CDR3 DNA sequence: TGCAGTGCTAGAGATCGTGGGGGGTCTAGCGGCTTTTACAATGAGCAGTTCTTC.

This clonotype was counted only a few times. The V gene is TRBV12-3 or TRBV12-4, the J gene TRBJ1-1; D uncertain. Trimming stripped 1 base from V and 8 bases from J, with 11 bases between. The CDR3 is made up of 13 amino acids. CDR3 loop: CASSLGGGREAFF. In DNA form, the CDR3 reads TGTGCCAGCAGTTTAGGCGGAGGGCGGGAAGCTTTCTTT.

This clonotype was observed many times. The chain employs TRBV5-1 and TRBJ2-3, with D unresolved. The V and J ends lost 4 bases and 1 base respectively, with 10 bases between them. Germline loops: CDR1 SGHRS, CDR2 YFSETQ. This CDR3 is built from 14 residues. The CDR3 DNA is TGCGCCAGCAGCACCCAAGGAGGCACAGATACGCAGTATTTT. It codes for CASSTQGGTDTQYF.